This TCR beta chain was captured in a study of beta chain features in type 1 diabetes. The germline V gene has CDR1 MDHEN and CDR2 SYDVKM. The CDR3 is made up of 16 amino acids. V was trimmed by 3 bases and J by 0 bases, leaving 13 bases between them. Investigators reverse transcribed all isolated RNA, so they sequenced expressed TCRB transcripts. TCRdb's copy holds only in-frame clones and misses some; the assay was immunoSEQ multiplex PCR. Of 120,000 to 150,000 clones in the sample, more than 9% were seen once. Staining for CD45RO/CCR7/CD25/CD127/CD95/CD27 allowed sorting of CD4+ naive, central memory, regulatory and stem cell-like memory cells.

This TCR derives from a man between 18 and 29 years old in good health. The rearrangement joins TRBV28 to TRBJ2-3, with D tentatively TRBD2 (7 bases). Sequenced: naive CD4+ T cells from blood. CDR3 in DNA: TGTGCCAGCAGTTTCTTGGCGGGGGCTAGCACAGATACGCAGTATTTT. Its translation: CASSFLAGASTDTQYF. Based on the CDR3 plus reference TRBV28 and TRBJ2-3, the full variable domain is DVKVTQSSRYLVKRTGEKVFLECVQDMDHENMFWYRQDPGLGLRLIYFSYDVKMKEKGDIPEGYSVSREKKERFSLILESASTNQTSMYLCASSFLAGASTDTQYFGPGTRLTVL.